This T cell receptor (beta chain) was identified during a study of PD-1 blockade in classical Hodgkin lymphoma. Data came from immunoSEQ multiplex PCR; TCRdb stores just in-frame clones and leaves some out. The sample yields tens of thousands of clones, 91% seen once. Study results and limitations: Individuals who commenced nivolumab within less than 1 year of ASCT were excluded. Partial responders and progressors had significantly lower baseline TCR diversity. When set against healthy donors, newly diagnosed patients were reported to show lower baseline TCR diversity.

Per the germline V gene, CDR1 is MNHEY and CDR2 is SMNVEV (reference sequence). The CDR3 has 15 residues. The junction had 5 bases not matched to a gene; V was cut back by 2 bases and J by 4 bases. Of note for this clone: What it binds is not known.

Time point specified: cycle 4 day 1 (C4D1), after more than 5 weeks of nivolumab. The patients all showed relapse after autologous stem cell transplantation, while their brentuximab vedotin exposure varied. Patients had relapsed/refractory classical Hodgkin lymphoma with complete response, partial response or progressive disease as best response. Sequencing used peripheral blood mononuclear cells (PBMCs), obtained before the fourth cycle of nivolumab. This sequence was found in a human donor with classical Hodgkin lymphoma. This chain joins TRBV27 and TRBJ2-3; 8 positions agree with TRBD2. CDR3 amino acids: CASSLMPGGADTQYF. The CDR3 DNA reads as TGTGCCAGCAGTTTAATGCCGGGGGGGGCAGATACGCAGTATTTT.